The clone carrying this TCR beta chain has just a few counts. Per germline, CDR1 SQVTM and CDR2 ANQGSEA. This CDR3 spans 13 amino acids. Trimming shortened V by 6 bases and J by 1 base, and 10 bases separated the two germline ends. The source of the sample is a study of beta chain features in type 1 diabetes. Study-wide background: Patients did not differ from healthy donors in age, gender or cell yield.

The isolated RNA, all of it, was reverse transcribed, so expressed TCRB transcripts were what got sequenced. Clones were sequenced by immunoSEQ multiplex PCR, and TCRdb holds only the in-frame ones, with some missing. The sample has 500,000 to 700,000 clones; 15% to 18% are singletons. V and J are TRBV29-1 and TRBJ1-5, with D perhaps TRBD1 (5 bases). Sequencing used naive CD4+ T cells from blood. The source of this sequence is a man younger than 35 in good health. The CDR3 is CSVGRDSNQPQHF. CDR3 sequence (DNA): TGCAGCGTAGGACGGGACAGCAATCAGCCCCAGCATTTT. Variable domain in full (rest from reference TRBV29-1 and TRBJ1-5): SAVISQKPSRDICQRGTSLTIQCQVDSQVTMMFWYRQQPGQSLTLIATANQGSEATYESGFVIDKFPISRPNLTFSTLTVSNMSPEDSSIYLCSVGRDSNQPQHFGDGTRLSIL.